This passage covers 26 T cell receptor beta chains from one sample sequenced in a study of spatial heterogeneity in lung cancer. Time point reported: sample taken at primary tumor resection. Sequencing of whole RNA from tumor, nontumor lung or frozen PBMC involved no sorting. MiXCR, applied by TCRdb to the 5' RACE reads, yields one record per CDR3 protein. Of 89,000 or so distinct CDR3 sequences in the sample, about a fifth were seen once. This sample comprised PBMCs, obtained at surgery. These receptors were taken from a male donor with early-stage non-small cell lung cancer.

This clonotype was detected ten times or more. V and J are TRBV10-1 and TRBJ1-5; tentatively, D is TRBD1 (6 bases). Germline CDR1 reads WNHNN; CDR2 reads SYGVQD (reference sequence). The CDR3 has 14 amino acids. Trimming left V 3 bases short and J 6 bases short, with 12 bases between. The CDR3 reads CASSDKQGSQPQHF. The CDR3 DNA reads TGCGCCAGCAGTGACAAACAGGGAAGTCAGCCCCAGCATTTT.

In this sample, this clonotype turned up a few times. J is TRBJ2-4 and V is TRBV10-3, with D unclear. V was clipped by 3 bases and J by 8 bases, with 11 bases between them. Per the germline V gene, CDR1 is ENHRY and CDR2 is SYGVKD. This CDR3 has 13 residues. The CDR3 region is CAISDGGQDIQYF. The CDR3 DNA is TGTGCCATCAGTGACGGTGGCCAGGACATTCAGTACTTC.

This clonotype appeared a few times. This rearrangement joins TRBV27 to TRBJ1-4; 7 nucleotides agree with TRBD1. This CDR3 is 15 amino acids long. J was trimmed by 2 bases and V by 6 bases; bases with no gene match: 6. CDR1 and CDR2 from the germline V gene are MNHEY and SMNVEV (reference sequence). The CDR3 coding sequence is TGTGCCAGCAGACGACAGGGTCCCACTAATGAAAAACTGTTTTTT. It translates to CASRRQGPTNEKLFF.

This clonotype was counted between two and nine times. DNA of the CDR3: TGTGCCAGTAAAATAGCGAACACAGATACGCAGTATTTT. The encoded protein is CASKIANTDTQYF. This chain joins TRBV19 and TRBJ2-3, with a weak D call TRBD2 (5 bases). The V end lost 7 bases, the J end lost 2 bases, and 10 bases lay between the germline ends. The CDR3 runs 13 residues. CDR1 and CDR2 (germline): LNHDA, SQIVND (reference sequence). The full variable domain, with the rest looked up from reference TRBV19 and TRBJ2-3, is DGGITQSPKYLFRKEGQNVTLSCEQNLNHDAMYWYRQDPGQGLRLIYYSQIVNDFQKGDIAEGYSVSREKKESFPLTVTSAQKNPTAFYLCASKIANTDTQYFGPGTRLTVL.

This chain joins TRBV11-2 and TRBJ2-7; possible D gene TRBD1, 6 bases. Germline V gene sequence: CDR1 SGHAT, CDR2 FQNNGV. V was trimmed by 5 bases and J by 6 bases, leaving 14 bases between them. The CDR3 has 13 amino acids. The CDR3 bases are TGTGCCAGCAGCCGAACTACAGGGAGCGAGCAGTACTTC. This sequence encodes CASSRTTGSEQYF.

This clonotype occurred a few times. The J gene is TRBJ2-1, the V gene TRBV7-6, with D unclear. Germline loops: CDR1 SGHVS, CDR2 FNYEAQ. This CDR3 has 14 amino acids. Trimming removed 3 bases from V and 3 bases from J, with 9 bases in between. As DNA, the CDR3 is TGTGCCAGCAGCTTGGGTAATGGCTACAATGAGCAGTTCTTC. Translated: CASSLGNGYNEQFF.

This clonotype has more than one count but fewer than ten. This chain's CDR3 is CASSLVTGAETQYF. As DNA, the CDR3 is TGTGCCAGCAGCTTAGTAACAGGGGCAGAGACCCAGTACTTC. The chain carries TRBV7-9 and TRBJ2-5; TRBD1 aligns across 7 bases. Germline assignment: CDR1 SEHNR and CDR2 FQNEAQ (reference sequence). Losses at the gene ends were 1 base for V and 4 bases for J; bases not matched to a gene: 3. This CDR3 spans 14 amino acids.

The chain links TRBV28 to TRBJ2-5; 11 bases map to TRBD2. The CDR3 runs 16 residues. Trimming at V came to 3 bases and at J to 2 bases, leaving 5 bases not matched to a gene. Looked up from germline, CDR1 is MDHEN and CDR2 is SYDVKM. As DNA, the CDR3 is TGTGCCAGCAGTTTCGGAGGGACTAGCGGACAAGAGACCCAGTACTTC. This sequence encodes CASSFGGTSGQETQYF. Full variable domain (missing parts from reference TRBV28 and TRBJ2-5): DVKVTQSSRYLVKRTGEKVFLECVQDMDHENMFWYRQDPGLGLRLIYFSYDVKMKEKGDIPEGYSVSREKKERFSLILESASTNQTSMYLCASSFGGTSGQETQYFGPGTRLLVL.

In this sample, this clonotype turned up once. This rearrangement joins TRBV4-2 to TRBJ2-4; D perhaps matches TRBD1 (6 bases). CDR1 and CDR2 from the germline V gene are LGHNA and YNFKEQ. The CDR3 covers 17 residues. V shed 0 bases and J shed 7 bases, with 19 bases lying between them. CDR3 in amino acids: CASSQDRAGYRANIQYF. Here the CDR3 DNA reads TGTGCCAGCAGCCAAGACAGGGCAGGGTACAGGGCCAACATTCAGTACTTC.

This clonotype was counted a few times. The rearrangement links TRBV20-1 to TRBJ2-3, with 10 bases fitting TRBD2. Germline CDR1 DFQATT, CDR2 SNEGSKA (reference sequence). The V and J ends lost 6 bases and 6 bases, in that order; junction bases with no gene match: 9. This CDR3 is 14 amino acids long. Here the CDR3 DNA reads TGCAGTGCGGTACCGGGACTAGCGTCCGATACGCAGTATTTT. As protein: CSAVPGLASDTQYF.

This clonotype was seen a handful of times. The chain links TRBV29-1 to TRBJ1-2; D uncertain. Trimming took off 3 bases at V and 2 bases at J, with 13 bases between the two ends. The CDR3 contains 14 residues. From germline, CDR1 is SQVTM and CDR2 ANQGSEA. The CDR3 nucleotides are TGCAGCGTTGAGGGGTGGGCGGCAAACTATGGCTACACCTTC. This codes for CSVEGWAANYGYTF.

The genes are TRBV10-2 and TRBJ1-5; possibly TRBD1 for D (6 bases). Germline CDR1 reads WSHSY; CDR2 reads SAAADI. This CDR3 contains 15 residues. V gave up 6 bases and J gave up 2 bases, with 14 bases separating them. CDR3 region: CASREGETGNQPQHF. In DNA form, the CDR3 reads TGCGCCAGCAGAGAGGGGGAAACGGGCAATCAGCCCCAGCATTTT.

This clonotype was detected only a few times. The V and J genes are TRBV5-1 and TRBJ1-1; 11 bases are a match to TRBD1. The junction had 2 bases not matched to a gene; V was cut back by 3 bases and J by 4 bases. CDR3 length: 14 residues. The germline V gene has CDR1 SGHRS and CDR2 YFSETQ. In DNA form, the CDR3 reads TGCGCCAGCAGCTCCGGGACAGGGGGCACTGAAGCTTTCTTT. Translated: CASSSGTGGTEAFF.

This clonotype was detected only a few times. The chain couples TRBV15 to TRBJ2-7; D may be TRBD2 (6 bases). The CDR3 is 15 residues long. Per the germline V gene, CDR1 is LNHNV and CDR2 is YYDKDF (reference sequence). V was trimmed by 4 bases and J by 5 bases, leaving 18 bases between them. Here the CDR3 reads CATSKRTGVDDEQYF. CDR3 bases: TGTGCCACCAGCAAACGAACGGGAGTCGACGACGAGCAGTACTTC.

The V gene is TRBV6-5, the J gene TRBJ2-7; either TRBD1 or TRBD2 may fit D (5 bases each). This CDR3 has 16 amino acids. V was clipped by 2 bases and J by 0 bases, with 14 bases between them. Looked up from germline, CDR1 is MNHEY and CDR2 is SVGAGI. The CDR3, as DNA: TGTGCCAGCAGTTACCGGCAGGGAGCCAGCTCCTACGAGCAGTACTTC. This sequence encodes CASSYRQGASSYEQYF.

The chain couples TRBV9 to TRBJ1-3; D not certain. Trimming removed 0 bases from V and 2 bases from J, with 6 bases in between. From germline, CDR1 is SGDLS and CDR2 YYNGEE. This CDR3 contains 14 residues. DNA of the CDR3: TGTGCCAGCAGCGTAGAGGCAGCTGGAAACACCATATATTTT. Translation gives CASSVEAAGNTIYF.

CDR3 region: CASSLGQGTRQYF. CDR3 DNA: TGTGCCAGCAGTTTAGGACAGGGAACGCGCCAGTACTTC. V usage is TRBV12-3 or TRBV12-4 and J usage is TRBJ2-4, with 7 bases that match TRBD1. After removal of 1 base from V and 13 bases from J, the junction contained 7 bases not matched to a gene. The CDR3 has 13 residues.

The rearrangement joins TRBV5-1 to TRBJ2-3; TRBD1 matches at 9 bases. V lost 1 base to trimming and J lost 0 bases; unmatched junction nucleotides: 3. The CDR3 spans 16 residues. The germline V gene has CDR1 SGHRS and CDR2 YFSETQ. The CDR3 region is CASSLSQGASTDTQYF. The CDR3 DNA sequence: TGCGCCAGCAGCTTGTCACAGGGGGCAAGCACAGATACGCAGTATTTT. The full variable domain, completed using reference TRBV5-1 and TRBJ2-3, is KAGVTQTPRYLIKTRGQQVTLSCSPISGHRSVSWYQQTPGQGLQFLFEYFSETQRNKGNFPGRFSGRQFSNSRSEMNVSTLELGDSALYLCASSLSQGASTDTQYFGPGTRLTVL.

The V and J genes are TRBV7-9 and TRBJ1-5; no clear D gene. The CDR3 has 14 amino acids. V lost 1 base, J lost 5 bases, and 9 bases lay in between. CDR1 SEHNR and CDR2 FQNEAQ come from the germline V gene (reference sequence). CDR3 residues: CASSLGGSDQPQHF. CDR3 sequence (DNA): TGTGCCAGCAGCTTAGGGGGATCGGATCAGCCCCAGCATTTT.

The gene calls are TRBV29-1 and TRBJ1-2; 7 bases are a match to TRBD1. V lost 6 bases, J lost 6 bases, and 7 bases stayed unmatched. The CDR3 contains 12 residues. Germline V gene data show CDR1 as SQVTM and CDR2 as ANQGSEA. CDR3 residues: CSVNRGVDGYTF. DNA for the CDR3: TGCAGCGTAAACAGGGGCGTAGATGGCTACACCTTC.

This chain uses TRBV6-2 or TRBV6-3 with TRBJ2-7; D gene uncertain. The CDR3 spans 14 residues. The germline gives CDR1 MNHEY, CDR2 SVGEGT. V was shortened by 6 bases and J by 2 bases, with 14 bases between the two germline ends. The CDR3 here is CASSIRTDAYEQYF. In nucleotides, the CDR3 is TGTGCCAGCAGCATCAGGACCGACGCCTACGAGCAGTACTTC.

This clonotype occurred a few times. The chain has TRBV12-3 or TRBV12-4 and TRBJ2-1; 7 bases map to TRBD2. V gave up 10 bases and J gave up 4 bases; unmatched junction bases: 4. CDR3 length equals 12 residues. CDR3 loop: CATRDYYNEQFF. The CDR3 nucleotides read TGTGCCACACGGGACTATTACAATGAGCAGTTCTTC.

About this clonotype: One base away lies a much larger clone, so this may be a sequencing read error. The rearrangement joins TRBV6-4 to TRBJ2-1, with no clear D. Germline CDR1 is MRHNA and CDR2 is SNTAGT. The CDR3 is 14 amino acids. The CDR3 sequence is CASSDSPTYNKQFF. The CDR3 nucleotides are TGTGCCAGCAGTGACTCTCCCACATACAATAAGCAGTTCTTC.

The chain carries TRBV30 and TRBJ1-5; 7 bases align to TRBD1. V lost 0 bases, J lost 2 bases, and 4 bases stayed unmatched. CDR1 GTSNPN and CDR2 SVGIG come from the germline V gene (reference sequence). This CDR3 is 15 amino acids long. The CDR3, as DNA: TGTGCCTGGAGTGTAAGAACAGGGGGCAATCAGCCCCAGCATTTT. Protein: CAWSVRTGGNQPQHF.

This clonotype was recorded a few times. The J gene is TRBJ2-2, the V gene TRBV20-1; D is unclear. V lost 1 base and J 6 bases, leaving 9 bases between the germline ends. Germline V lookup: CDR1 DFQATT, CDR2 SNEGSKA (reference sequence). This CDR3 is built from 13 residues. The CDR3 region has the DNA TGCAGTGCTAGAGGACGGGTGGCCGGGGAGCTGTTTTTT. This gives the protein CSARGRVAGELFF.

The V call is TRBV4-3, the J call TRBJ2-1; TRBD2 matches 12 bases. Germline V gene lookup returns CDR1 LGHNA and CDR2 YSLEER. The CDR3 spans 16 residues. Unmatched junction bases numbered 1, after V lost 2 bases and J lost 2 bases. CDR3 coding DNA: TGCGCCAGCAGCCAACCTAGCGGGGGGGCCTACAATGAGCAGTTCTTC. It specifies CASSQPSGGAYNEQFF.